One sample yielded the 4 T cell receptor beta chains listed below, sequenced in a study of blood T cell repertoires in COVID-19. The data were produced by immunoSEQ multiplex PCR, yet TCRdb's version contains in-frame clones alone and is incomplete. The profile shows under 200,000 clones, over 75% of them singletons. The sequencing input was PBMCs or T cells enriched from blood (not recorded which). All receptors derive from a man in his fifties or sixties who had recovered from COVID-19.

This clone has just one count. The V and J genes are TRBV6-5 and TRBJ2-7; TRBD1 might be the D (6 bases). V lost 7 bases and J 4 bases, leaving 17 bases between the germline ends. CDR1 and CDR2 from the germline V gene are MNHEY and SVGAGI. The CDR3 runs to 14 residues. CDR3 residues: CASKEDSDDYEQYF. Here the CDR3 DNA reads TGTGCCAGCAAAGAGGACAGCGACGATTACGAGCAGTACTTC.

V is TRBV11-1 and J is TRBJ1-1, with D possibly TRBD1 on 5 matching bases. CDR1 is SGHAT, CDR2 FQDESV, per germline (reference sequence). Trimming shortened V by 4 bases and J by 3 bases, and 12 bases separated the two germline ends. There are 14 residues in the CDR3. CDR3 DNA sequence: TGTGCCAGCAGCTGGGGAGGAGGGGACACTGAAGCTTTCTTT. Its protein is CASSWGGGDTEAFF.

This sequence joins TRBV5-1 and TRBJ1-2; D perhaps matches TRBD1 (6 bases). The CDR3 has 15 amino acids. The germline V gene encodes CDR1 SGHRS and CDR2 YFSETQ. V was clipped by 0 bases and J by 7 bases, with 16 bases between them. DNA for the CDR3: TGCGCCAGCAGCTTGGAGGCAGGGGAGTTTGCTGGCTACACCTTC. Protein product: CASSLEAGEFAGYTF. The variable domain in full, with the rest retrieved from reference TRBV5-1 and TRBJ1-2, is KAGVTQTPRYLIKTRGQQVTLSCSPISGHRSVSWYQQTPGQGLQFLFEYFSETQRNKGNFPGRFSGRQFSNSRSEMNVSTLELGDSALYLCASSLEAGEFAGYTFGSGTRLTVV.

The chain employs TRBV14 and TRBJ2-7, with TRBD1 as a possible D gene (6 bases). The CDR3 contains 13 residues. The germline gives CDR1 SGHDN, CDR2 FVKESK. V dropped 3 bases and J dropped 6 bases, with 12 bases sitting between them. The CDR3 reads CASSQVGRGEQYF. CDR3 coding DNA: TGTGCCAGCAGCCAGGTGGGCAGGGGCGAGCAGTACTTC.